A selection of T cell receptor beta chains follows, all from one sample in a study of blood T cell repertoires in COVID-19. Data came from immunoSEQ multiplex PCR; TCRdb stores just in-frame clones and leaves some out. Seen here are more than 300,000 clones, 85% to 95% observed once, and the top ten hold around 4.2%. Sequencing input: PBMCs or T cells enriched from blood (not recorded which). These receptor sequences come from a woman in her twenties or thirties who had been exposed to COVID-19. Both conserved end residues are part of each CDR3. The order of the fields is V gene, D gene, CDR3 length, J gene, clone size, CDR3 protein, CDR3 DNA. The D gene is left open where the match is weak. Some rows mark clone size as missing; the rest say once, few, many or name a class of expanded clone.

V gene: TRBV12-3/TRBV12-4
D gene: .
CDR3 length: 13
J gene: TRBJ1-1
clone size: .
CDR3 protein: CASSLQRNTEAFF
CDR3 DNA: TGTGCCAGCAGTTTACAGCGGAACACTGAAGCTTTCTTT

V gene: TRBV7-2
D gene: .
CDR3 length: 15
J gene: TRBJ1-3
clone size: .
CDR3 protein: CASSLGPGPGNTIYF
CDR3 DNA: TGTGCCAGCAGCTTAGGGCCAGGGCCGGGAAACACCATATATTTT

V gene: TRBV4-2
D gene: TRBD1
CDR3 length: 14
J gene: TRBJ2-1
clone size: .
CDR3 protein: CASSQDRVPNEQFF
CDR3 DNA: TGTGCCAGCAGCCAGGACAGGGTTCCTAATGAGCAGTTCTTC

V gene: TRBV12-3/TRBV12-4
D gene: .
CDR3 length: 12
J gene: TRBJ2-3
clone size: .
CDR3 protein: CASSPGADTQYF
CDR3 DNA: TGTGCCAGCAGTCCAGGGGCAGATACGCAGTATTTT

V gene: TRBV2
D gene: TRBD2
CDR3 length: 17
J gene: TRBJ2-1
clone size: .
CDR3 protein: CASRRLAGVVSGNEQFF
CDR3 DNA: TGTGCCAGCAGAAGACTAGCGGGGGTGGTCTCGGGCAATGAGCAGTTCTTC

V gene: TRBV30
D gene: .
CDR3 length: 16
J gene: TRBJ1-2
clone size: .
CDR3 protein: CAWSPLTESINYGYTF
CDR3 DNA: TGTGCCTGGAGTCCGTTGACAGAATCCATCAACTATGGCTACACCTTC

V gene: TRBV20-1
D gene: .
CDR3 length: 10
J gene: TRBJ1-2
clone size: .
CDR3 protein: CSAAQDGYTF
CDR3 DNA: TGCAGTGCTGCCCAGGATGGCTACACCTTC

V gene: TRBV2
D gene: .
CDR3 length: 14
J gene: TRBJ1-5
clone size: .
CDR3 protein: CASRDGGSNQPQHF
CDR3 DNA: TGTGCCAGCAGGGACGGCGGGAGCAATCAGCCCCAGCATTTT

V gene: TRBV4-3
D gene: .
CDR3 length: 17
J gene: TRBJ2-2
clone size: .
CDR3 protein: CASSQDRAGRKGGELFF
CDR3 DNA: TGCGCCAGCAGCCAAGATCGCGCAGGGAGGAAAGGCGGGGAGCTGTTTTTT

V gene: TRBV19
D gene: TRBD1
CDR3 length: 14
J gene: TRBJ1-6
clone size: .
CDR3 protein: CASKAGQVNSPLHF
CDR3 DNA: TGTGCCAGTAAGGCTGGACAGGTTAATTCACCCCTCCACTTT

V gene: TRBV30
D gene: TRBD1
CDR3 length: 13
J gene: TRBJ1-1
clone size: .
CDR3 protein: CAWKGTGDLEAFF
CDR3 DNA: TGTGCCTGGAAGGGGACAGGGGATCTTGAAGCTTTCTTT

V gene: TRBV12-3/TRBV12-4
D gene: .
CDR3 length: 13
J gene: TRBJ2-5
clone size: .
CDR3 protein: CASRPDWSETQYF
CDR3 DNA: TGTGCCAGCAGACCGGACTGGTCGGAGACCCAGTACTTC

V gene: TRBV28
D gene: TRBD1
CDR3 length: 14
J gene: TRBJ1-2
clone size: .
CDR3 protein: CASSLQGAHYGYTF
CDR3 DNA: TGTGCCAGCAGCCTACAGGGGGCCCACTATGGCTACACCTTC

V gene: TRBV2
D gene: .
CDR3 length: 14
J gene: TRBJ1-2
clone size: few
CDR3 protein: CASSLLYEEDGYTF
CDR3 DNA: TGTGCCAGCAGTTTGCTCTATGAGGAGGATGGCTACACCTTC

V gene: TRBV20-1
D gene: TRBD1
CDR3 length: 14
J gene: TRBJ1-6
clone size: .
CDR3 protein: CSASIDRVGSPLHF
CDR3 DNA: TGCAGTGCTAGTATCGACAGGGTCGGATCACCCCTCCACTTT

V gene: TRBV18
D gene: .
CDR3 length: 14
J gene: TRBJ1-1
clone size: .
CDR3 protein: CASSPLQINTEAFF
CDR3 DNA: TGTGCCAGCTCACCACTTCAGATAAACACTGAAGCTTTCTTT

V gene: TRBV6-1
D gene: .
CDR3 length: 16
J gene: TRBJ2-7
clone size: .
CDR3 protein: CASSEAVGTRPYEQYF
CDR3 DNA: TGTGCCAGCAGTGAAGCAGTAGGGACACGGCCCTACGAGCAGTACTTC

V gene: TRBV6-5
D gene: TRBD1
CDR3 length: 14
J gene: TRBJ1-2
clone size: .
CDR3 protein: CASSPGRGPNGYTF
CDR3 DNA: TGTGCCAGCAGCCCAGGCAGGGGGCCGAATGGCTACACCTTC

V gene: TRBV29-1
D gene: .
CDR3 length: 13
J gene: TRBJ1-2
clone size: few
CDR3 protein: CSVSRGANYGYTF
CDR3 DNA: TGCAGCGTTTCCCGGGGAGCTAACTATGGCTACACCTTC

V gene: TRBV29-1
D gene: TRBD2
CDR3 length: 16
J gene: TRBJ2-1
clone size: once
CDR3 protein: CSVSPPGLAGYNEQFF
CDR3 DNA: TGCAGCGTTTCACCGCCGGGACTAGCGGGATACAATGAGCAGTTCTTC

V gene: TRBV12-5
D gene: TRBD1
CDR3 length: 17
J gene: TRBJ1-5
clone size: .
CDR3 protein: CASGLIRTGDSNQPQHF
CDR3 DNA: TGTGCTAGTGGTTTAATTAGGACAGGGGATAGCAATCAGCCCCAGCATTTT

V gene: TRBV6-5
D gene: .
CDR3 length: 16
J gene: TRBJ1-6
clone size: .
CDR3 protein: CASSYTLWSPDSPLHF
CDR3 DNA: TGTGCCAGCAGTTACACCCTGTGGAGTCCGGATTCACCCCTCCACTTT

V gene: TRBV7-9
D gene: .
CDR3 length: 16
J gene: TRBJ1-2
clone size: .
CDR3 protein: CASSIGRRVLNYGYTF
CDR3 DNA: TGTGCCAGCAGTATAGGGCGGCGGGTGTTGAACTATGGCTACACCTTC

V gene: TRBV18
D gene: .
CDR3 length: 13
J gene: TRBJ1-1
clone size: .
CDR3 protein: CASSVQGGTEAFF
CDR3 DNA: TGTGCCAGCTCGGTACAGGGTGGCACTGAAGCTTTCTTT

V gene: TRBV5-8
D gene: TRBD1
CDR3 length: 14
J gene: TRBJ2-5
clone size: .
CDR3 protein: CASSPGTAQETQYF
CDR3 DNA: TGTGCCAGCAGCCCGGGGACAGCCCAAGAGACCCAGTACTTC

V gene: TRBV5-6
D gene: TRBD2
CDR3 length: 17
J gene: TRBJ2-7
clone size: .
CDR3 protein: CASSLGLAGGRSYEQYF
CDR3 DNA: TGTGCCAGCAGCTTGGGTCTAGCGGGGGGCCGATCCTACGAGCAGTACTTC

V gene: TRBV27
D gene: TRBD1
CDR3 length: 16
J gene: TRBJ1-1
clone size: .
CDR3 protein: CASSSDRALGVTEAFF
CDR3 DNA: TGTGCCAGCAGTTCCGACAGGGCGTTGGGTGTCACTGAAGCTTTCTTT

V gene: TRBV7-3
D gene: .
CDR3 length: 14
J gene: TRBJ2-3
clone size: .
CDR3 protein: CASVEGGGTDTQYF
CDR3 DNA: TGTGCCAGCGTGGAAGGGGGTGGTACAGATACGCAGTATTTT

V gene: TRBV5-1
D gene: .
CDR3 length: 13
J gene: TRBJ2-7
clone size: .
CDR3 protein: CASSLDSWYEQYF
CDR3 DNA: TGCGCCAGCAGCTTGGACAGCTGGTACGAGCAGTACTTC

V gene: TRBV29-1
D gene: .
CDR3 length: 15
J gene: TRBJ1-2
clone size: .
CDR3 protein: CSVPTLGEDSHGYTF
CDR3 DNA: TGCAGCGTCCCCACCTTAGGCGAGGACAGCCATGGCTACACCTTC

V gene: TRBV30
D gene: .
CDR3 length: 12
J gene: TRBJ2-7
clone size: .
CDR3 protein: CAWLSLPLEQYF
CDR3 DNA: TGTGCCTGGTTGTCCCTTCCACTGGAGCAGTACTTC

V gene: TRBV29-1
D gene: .
CDR3 length: 11
J gene: TRBJ2-3
clone size: .
CDR3 protein: CSSSQRDTQYF
CDR3 DNA: TGCAGCTCCTCGCAGCGAGATACGCAGTATTTT

V gene: TRBV13
D gene: .
CDR3 length: 13
J gene: TRBJ1-1
clone size: .
CDR3 protein: CASSLRGNGGAFF
CDR3 DNA: TGTGCCAGCAGCTTGCGAGGGAACGGGGGAGCTTTCTTT

V gene: TRBV3-1/TRBV3-2
D gene: .
CDR3 length: 13
J gene: TRBJ2-7
clone size: once
CDR3 protein: CASSQGVIYEQYF
CDR3 DNA: TGTGCCAGCAGCCAGGGCGTGATCTACGAGCAGTACTTC

V gene: TRBV27
D gene: .
CDR3 length: 16
J gene: TRBJ2-7
clone size: .
CDR3 protein: CASSLRVGLATYEQYF
CDR3 DNA: TGTGCCAGCAGTTTAAGGGTGGGGTTAGCGACCTACGAGCAGTACTTC

V gene: TRBV7-8
D gene: .
CDR3 length: 14
J gene: TRBJ2-1
clone size: .
CDR3 protein: CASNPGGTYNEQFF
CDR3 DNA: TGTGCCAGCAACCCAGGGGGGACTTACAATGAGCAGTTCTTC

V gene: TRBV19
D gene: TRBD1
CDR3 length: 16
J gene: TRBJ1-1
clone size: .
CDR3 protein: CASSKDREPLNTEAFF
CDR3 DNA: TGTGCCAGTAGTAAGGACAGGGAGCCTTTGAACACTGAAGCTTTCTTT

V gene: TRBV6-2/TRBV6-3
D gene: TRBD1
CDR3 length: 14
J gene: TRBJ2-7
clone size: .
CDR3 protein: CASTPLGQGFEQYF
CDR3 DNA: TGTGCCAGCACCCCTTTGGGACAGGGGTTCGAGCAGTACTTC

V gene: TRBV10-1
D gene: TRBD2
CDR3 length: 15
J gene: TRBJ2-1
clone size: .
CDR3 protein: CASPGASGLYNEQFF
CDR3 DNA: TGCGCCAGCCCCGGGGCTAGCGGGTTGTACAATGAGCAGTTCTTC

V gene: TRBV4-2
D gene: .
CDR3 length: 13
J gene: TRBJ1-2
clone size: .
CDR3 protein: CASSQAGDYGYTF
CDR3 DNA: TGTGCCAGCAGCCAAGCAGGGGACTATGGCTACACCTTC

V gene: TRBV6-6
D gene: TRBD2
CDR3 length: 16
J gene: TRBJ2-2
clone size: .
CDR3 protein: CASSRLAGAPTGELFF
CDR3 DNA: TGTGCCAGCAGTCGACTAGCGGGGGCCCCCACCGGGGAGCTGTTTTTT

V gene: TRBV3-1/TRBV3-2
D gene: .
CDR3 length: 14
J gene: TRBJ2-2
clone size: .
CDR3 protein: CASSHRGSAGELFF
CDR3 DNA: TGTGCCAGCAGCCATAGGGGAAGCGCCGGGGAGCTGTTTTTT

V gene: TRBV18
D gene: TRBD1
CDR3 length: 14
J gene: TRBJ1-5
clone size: once
CDR3 protein: CASSTDRMTQPQHF
CDR3 DNA: TGTGCCAGCTCAACGGACAGGATGACTCAGCCCCAGCATTTT

V gene: TRBV11-3
D gene: TRBD1
CDR3 length: 16
J gene: TRBJ1-1
clone size: once
CDR3 protein: CASSPGTGGMNTEAFF
CDR3 DNA: TGTGCCAGCAGCCCGGGGACAGGGGGTATGAACACTGAAGCTTTCTTT

V gene: TRBV7-9
D gene: .
CDR3 length: 16
J gene: TRBJ2-1
clone size: .
CDR3 protein: CASSVGSQSAYNEQFF
CDR3 DNA: TGTGCCAGCAGCGTAGGATCCCAAAGCGCGTACAATGAGCAGTTCTTC

V gene: TRBV29-1
D gene: TRBD1
CDR3 length: 13
J gene: TRBJ2-2
clone size: .
CDR3 protein: CSVAQTGVGELFF
CDR3 DNA: TGCAGCGTTGCCCAGACAGGGGTCGGGGAGCTGTTTTTT

V gene: TRBV5-1
D gene: TRBD1
CDR3 length: 15
J gene: TRBJ2-5
clone size: .
CDR3 protein: CASSLRQGLQETQYF
CDR3 DNA: TGCGCCAGCAGCTTGAGACAGGGTCTCCAAGAGACCCAGTACTTC

V gene: TRBV3-1/TRBV3-2
D gene: .
CDR3 length: 14
J gene: TRBJ1-1
clone size: .
CDR3 protein: CASSHSGMNTEAFF
CDR3 DNA: TGTGCCAGCAGCCACTCGGGAATGAACACTGAAGCTTTCTTT